A single sample gave rise to the 8 T cell receptor beta chains below, sequenced in a study of blood T cell repertoires in COVID-19. Some clones are missing from TCRdb's copy, which holds only in-frame ones; the method was immunoSEQ multiplex PCR. Of under 400,000 clones listed, 70% to 90% are singletons. The sample comprised PBMCs or T cells enriched from blood (not recorded which). The receptors shown here come from a man between 40 and 49 years old in a cohort exposed to, infected with or recovered from COVID-19 (not recorded which).

The genes are TRBV19 and TRBJ1-5; possibly TRBD1 for D (6 bases). The V and J ends lost 3 bases and 0 bases respectively, with 12 bases between them. The germline V gene encodes CDR1 LNHDA and CDR2 SQIVND (reference sequence). The CDR3 runs 16 residues. The CDR3 DNA follows: TGTGCCAGTAGTATGGACAGTCTTCTTAGCAATCAGCCCCAGCATTTT. The encoded protein is CASSMDSLLSNQPQHF. Full variable domain (outside the CDR3, taken from reference TRBV19 and TRBJ1-5): DGGITQSPKYLFRKEGQNVTLSCEQNLNHDAMYWYRQDPGQGLRLIYYSQIVNDFQKGDIAEGYSVSREKKESFPLTVTSAQKNPTAFYLCASSMDSLLSNQPQHFGDGTRLSIL.

This sequence joins TRBV19 and TRBJ1-6; D is possibly TRBD1 (5 bases). Trimming removed 2 bases at V and 2 bases at J, with 13 bases between. CDR3 length equals 17 residues. Looked up from germline, CDR1 is LNHDA and CDR2 is SQIVND (reference sequence). The DNA of the CDR3 is TGTGCCAGTAGTATACTCCCAGGGAGGACCTATAATTCACCCCTCCACTTT. Translated, it gives CASSILPGRTYNSPLHF.

J is TRBJ2-5 and V is TRBV6-2 or TRBV6-3, with 7 bases that match TRBD2. Germline V gene sequence: CDR1 MNHEY, CDR2 SVGEGT. This CDR3 has 16 residues. Unmatched junction bases numbered 12, after V lost 6 bases and J lost 2 bases. The CDR3, as DNA: TGTGCCAGCAGCCCTGGATTGAGCGGGACTCAAGAGACCCAGTACTTC. This translates into CASSPGLSGTQETQYF.

The chain employs TRBV28 and TRBJ1-6, with D unresolved. The germline V and J ends were trimmed by 5 bases and 4 bases, with 6 bases remaining between them. CDR1 MDHEN and CDR2 SYDVKM come from the germline V gene. This CDR3 is 13 amino acids long. CDR3 loop: CASSGGYNSPLHF. The CDR3 DNA reads TGTGCCAGCAGTGGAGGGTATAATTCACCCCTCCACTTT.

This chain joins TRBV27 and TRBJ2-5, with 9 bases matching TRBD1. The V segment lost 5 bases and the J segment 5 bases; nucleotides outside the gene matches: 9. This CDR3 is built from 15 residues. Per the germline V gene, CDR1 is MNHEY and CDR2 is SMNVEV (reference sequence). For the CDR3, the DNA is TGTGCCAGCAGTCCCCGGACAGGGGAGTCGGAGACCCAGTACTTC. Its translation is CASSPRTGESETQYF.

This clone was picked up a small number of times. The CDR3 sequence is CASSEAKGRVDGYTF. The CDR3 bases are TGTGCCAGCAGTGAAGCGAAGGGCAGGGTAGATGGCTACACCTTC. The V call is TRBV6-1, the J call TRBJ1-2; D might be TRBD1 (5 bases). CDR3 length equals 15 residues. The ends were cut back, 0 bases at V and 6 bases at J, with 14 bases in the middle. CDR1 is MNHNS and CDR2 is SASEGT in the germline V gene.

The rearrangement joins TRBV6-1 to TRBJ2-4; weak D call: TRBD2 (5 bases). The V end lost 4 bases, the J end lost 3 bases, and 22 bases lay between the germline ends. The CDR3 is made up of 18 amino acids. In germline, CDR1 is MNHNS, CDR2 SASEGT. The CDR3 loop reads CASSVNNRGLTVKNIQYF. As DNA, the CDR3 is TGTGCCAGCAGTGTCAATAACCGAGGGCTTACTGTCAAAAACATTCAGTACTTC.

The gene calls are TRBV27 and TRBJ2-7; 8 nucleotides line up with TRBD1. The V segment lost 6 bases and the J segment 3 bases; nucleotides outside the gene matches: 13. The germline gives CDR1 MNHEY, CDR2 SMNVEV (reference sequence). The CDR3 sequence is 16 residues long. The CDR3 sequence: CASRHYGQGMNYEQYF. In DNA, the CDR3 is TGTGCCAGCAGGCACTACGGACAGGGAATGAACTACGAGCAGTACTTC.